The clone carrying this TCR beta chain has at least ten counts. What it binds is unknown. V was pared by 6 bases and J by 1 base, with 13 bases of the junction left unmatched. CDR1 is MNHEY and CDR2 is SVGEGT in the germline V gene. There are 17 residues in the CDR3. This sample is part of a study of response to subunit inactivated influenza vaccine. Study outcomes and limitations: Authors suggested that a seasonal influenza vaccination recruits few new T cells each time.

TCRdb passed the RT-PCR reads through MiXCR, listing each CDR3 protein once. The sample records some 520,000 distinct CDR3 sequences, about 15% being singletons. This sequence joins TRBV6-2 or TRBV6-3 and TRBJ2-3; 7 positions agree with TRBD2. This sample comprised CD4+ T cells sorted from PBMCs, obtained roughly 24 months after vaccination. This sequence originates from a man between 50 and 75 years old who received an inactivated influenza vaccine. Here the CDR3 DNA reads TGTGCCAGCAGCCCCCCCAGGTTTAGCGGGCGCACAGATACGCAGTATTTT. Its translation: CASSPPRFSGRTDTQYF.